Listed here are 30 T cell receptor beta chains from one sample, sequenced in a study of human T cells and chemical hapten exposure. Regarding time point: pre-sensitization, week 0. The sample's treatment: therapeutic diphenylcyclopropenone sensitization with weekly scalp DPC. Each CDR3 protein is one row after TCRdb ran MiXCR on the RACE reads. The table records fewer than 150,000 distinct CDR3 sequences, approximately 13% of them present only once. Sequenced material: whole blood, taken in connection with sensitization to the hapten diphenylcyclopropenone (DPC). Receptors were obtained from a woman between 18 and 29 years old with alopecia areata. Some clones in this sample may be carry-over from other donors' samples.

The rearrangement joins TRBV25-1 to TRBJ2-3; TRBD2 matches at 7 bases. The J segment lost 2 bases and the V segment lost 2 bases, leaving 4 bases of the junction unmatched. The germline gives CDR1 MGHDK, CDR2 SYGVNS. The CDR3 runs 15 residues. The CDR3 nucleotides read TGTGCCAGCAGTGAAGGACTAGTTAACACAGATACGCAGTATTTT. It encodes CASSEGLVNTDTQYF.

The chain joins TRBV20-1 to TRBJ2-3; 7 bases fit TRBD1. Germline loops: CDR1 DFQATT, CDR2 SNEGSKA (reference sequence). The CDR3 loop spans 15 amino acids. Trimming at V came to 4 bases and at J to 2 bases, leaving 9 bases not matched to a gene. The CDR3 bases are TGCAGTGCTAACTTAGGAGAGGGGGCCACAGATACGCAGTATTTT. Translated: CSANLGEGATDTQYF.

Ten or more counts support this clonotype. The chain combines TRBV6-2 or TRBV6-3 with TRBJ1-5; no firm D call. Deletions cut 1 base from V and 1 base from J, with 5 bases between. Germline lookup yields CDR1 MNHEY and CDR2 SVGEGT. This CDR3 comprises 14 residues. The CDR3 DNA reads TGTGCCAGCAGTTACTGGCAGAGCAATCAGCCCCAGCATTTT. Translation: CASSYWQSNQPQHF.

The chain is built from TRBV12-3 or TRBV12-4 and TRBJ2-3; 8 bases line up with TRBD2. The CDR3 covers 16 residues. V shed 6 bases and J 6 bases; nucleotides not matched to a gene: 14. The CDR3 DNA reads as TGTGCCAGCAGCCGCGGAGCCGGGGGGGCTGGGGATACGCAGTATTTT. It is translated as CASSRGAGGAGDTQYF.

The chain joins TRBV12-3 or TRBV12-4 to TRBJ2-3; D gene ambiguous. This CDR3 is 10 amino acids long. The V gene lost 7 bases and the J gene lost 4 bases, with 3 bases spanning the gap. The CDR3 coding sequence is TGTGCCAGCATGGCAGATACGCAGTATTTT. Translation: CASMADTQYF.

This clonotype showed up just a few times. Compared with germline, one end of the junction differs, possibly owing to a read error. The chain uses TRBV7-2 and TRBJ1-1, with D tentatively TRBD1 (6 bases). The CDR3 runs 13 residues. The germline gives CDR1 SGHTA, CDR2 FQGNSA. The CDR3 nucleotides read TGTGCCAGCAGCGAAGGCAGGGACACTAAAGCTTTCTTT. This codes for CASSEGRDTKAFF.

This clonotype came up many times. Here the CDR3 reads CASSSQGRTYNSPLHF. CDR3 bases: TGTGCCAGCAGCTCCCAAGGGAGAACCTATAATTCACCCCTCCACTTT. The V call is TRBV7-3, the J call TRBJ1-6; D ambiguous. Trimming left V 4 bases short and J 2 bases short, with 12 bases between. This CDR3 region has 16 residues. From germline, CDR1 is SGHTA and CDR2 FQGTGA.

The rearrangement joins TRBV11-3 to TRBJ2-1; 11 bases match TRBD2. Per the germline V gene, CDR1 is SGHNT and CDR2 is YENEEA. J lost 6 bases, V lost 6 bases, and 10 bases had no gene match. The CDR3 loop spans 16 amino acids. CDR3: CASSRSSGTSGNEQFF. The CDR3, as DNA: TGTGCCAGCAGTCGATCCAGCGGGACTAGCGGCAATGAGCAGTTCTTC.

This chain links TRBV7-2 with TRBJ2-1; D assignment may be TRBD1 or TRBD2 (7 bases each). CDR1 and CDR2 from the germline V gene are SGHTA and FQGNSA. The CDR3 totals 15 residues. The V and J ends lost 0 bases and 6 bases respectively, with 12 bases between them. This CDR3 is CASSLARGTVNEQFF. The CDR3 nucleotides read TGTGCCAGCAGCTTAGCGCGGGGGACAGTCAATGAGCAGTTCTTC.

The table lists this clonotype with a few counts. This chain joins TRBV6-1 and TRBJ2-7; 9 nucleotides agree with TRBD1. CDR1 is MNHNS, CDR2 SASEGT, per germline. V lost 1 base and J lost 4; bases outside the gene matches: 8. The CDR3 consists of 16 residues. Here the CDR3 DNA reads TGTGCCAGCAGTGAAGGTGGACAGGGGAATAAGTACGAGCAGTACTTC. Its protein product is CASSEGGQGNKYEQYF.

The chain combines TRBV27 with TRBJ1-2; D is ambiguous. V lost 6 bases and J lost 6, with 20 bases in between. This CDR3 contains 15 residues. Germline V gene sequence: CDR1 MNHEY, CDR2 SMNVEV (reference sequence). CDR3 in amino acids: CASRPELRYRDGYTF. The CDR3 DNA follows: TGTGCCAGCAGACCCGAATTAAGGTACAGAGATGGCTACACCTTC.

This clonotype has a handful of counts. This rearrangement joins TRBV18 to TRBJ1-1; 11 bases fit TRBD1. The length of the CDR3 is 16 residues. CDR1 is KGHSH and CDR2 is LQKENI in the germline V gene. V shed 3 bases and J 0 bases; nucleotides not matched to a gene: 3. The CDR3 is CASSPGTGGMNTEAFF. The CDR3 coding sequence is TGTGCCAGCTCACCTGGGACAGGGGGTATGAACACTGAAGCTTTCTTT.

This clonotype showed up many times. V gene TRBV21-1 combines with J gene TRBJ1-3. TRBV21-1 is a documented pseudogene. CDR3 size: 17 residues. The CDR3 DNA follows: TGTGCCAGCAGTCACGGTGGAACCTCAGCTGCTGGAAACACCATATATTTT. Its translation is CASSHGGTSAAGNTIYF.

Only a few counts were recorded for this clonotype. The chain is built from TRBV7-9 and TRBJ1-3, with D possibly TRBD1 on 6 matching bases. Germline loops: CDR1 SEHNR, CDR2 FQNEAQ (reference sequence). This CDR3 contains 15 residues. V dropped 5 bases and J dropped 3 bases, with 14 bases sitting between them. This chain's CDR3 is CASSLGHLLGNTIYF. Here the CDR3 DNA reads TGTGCCAGCAGCCTGGGACACCTGCTTGGAAACACCATATATTTT.

Only a few counts were recorded for this clonotype. V is TRBV7-6 and J is TRBJ2-3; 14 bases align to TRBD2. V gave up 2 bases and J gave up 4 bases; unmatched junction bases: 2. The germline CDR1 and CDR2 sequences are SGHVS and FNYEAQ. This CDR3 spans 16 amino acids. CDR3 region: CASSLRTSGGPDTQYF. The CDR3 DNA sequence: TGTGCCAGCAGCTTAAGGACTAGCGGGGGGCCAGATACGCAGTATTTT.

J is TRBJ1-3 and V is TRBV30; no clear D. The CDR3 is made up of 13 amino acids. V was clipped by 5 bases and J by 0 bases, with 8 bases between them. CDR1 is GTSNPN, CDR2 SVGIG, per germline (reference sequence). The DNA of the CDR3 is TGTGCCTGGCAGGAGAACTCTGGAAACACCATATATTTT. Residues: CAWQENSGNTIYF.

The chain employs TRBV4-1 and TRBJ2-2; 8 nucleotides agree with TRBD2. V shed 2 bases and J 4 bases; nucleotides not matched to a gene: 6. Germline CDR1 and CDR2: MGHRA and YSYEKL. The CDR3 has 16 amino acids. This CDR3 reads CASSQIIRGGTGELFF. DNA for the CDR3: TGCGCCAGCAGCCAAATCATCCGGGGGGGCACCGGGGAGCTGTTTTTT.

This clonotype was observed at least ten times. The rearrangement uses TRBV11-2 and TRBJ2-7; 11 bases line up with TRBD1. This CDR3 is built from 16 residues. Looked up from germline, CDR1 is SGHAT and CDR2 is FQNNGV. Unmatched junction bases numbered 10, after V lost 6 bases and J lost 3 bases. CDR3 in DNA: TGTGCCAGCAGATACCCCGGGACAGGGGGTCGCTACGAGCAGTACTTC. Translation gives CASRYPGTGGRYEQYF.

This clonotype has only a few counts. The V call is TRBV20-1, the J call TRBJ2-7; D gene ambiguous. Germline V lookup: CDR1 DFQATT, CDR2 SNEGSKA (reference sequence). The CDR3 spans 11 residues. Trimming took 0 bases from V and 2 from J, leaving 2 bases between them. CDR3 DNA: TGCAGTGCTAGAGAGGCCTACGAGCAGTACTTC. Its protein product is CSAREAYEQYF.

This clonotype has ten or more counts. The V gene is TRBV7-9, the J gene TRBJ2-3, with unresolved D. The CDR3 runs 13 residues. Germline V gene sequence: CDR1 SEHNR, CDR2 FQNEAQ (reference sequence). Trimming stripped 1 base from V and 9 bases from J, with 11 bases between. The DNA of the CDR3 is TGTGCCAGCAGCTTAGAGGGTCTCGGGACGCAGTATTTT. This gives the protein CASSLEGLGTQYF. The entire variable domain, with the rest obtained from reference TRBV7-9 and TRBJ2-3, is as follows: DTGVSQNPRHKITKRGQNVTFRCDPISEHNRLYWYRQTLGQGPEFLTYFQNEAQLEKSRLLSDRFSAERPKGSFSTLEIQRTEQGDSAMYLCASSLEGLGTQYFGPGTRLTVL.

CDR3 sequence reads: CASSPIDSRGSPLHF. CDR3 bases: TGTGCCAGCTCACCAATAGACAGCCGCGGGTCACCCCTCCACTTT. The chain employs TRBV18 and TRBJ1-6, with D possibly matching TRBD1 (5 bases). Germline loops: CDR1 KGHSH, CDR2 LQKENI. V was trimmed by 2 bases and J by 10 bases, leaving 15 bases between them. The CDR3 covers 15 residues.

This chain joins TRBV7-3 and TRBJ2-3; D remains unclear. This CDR3 comprises 13 residues. V shed 5 bases and J shed 6 bases, with 12 bases lying between them. Germline values: CDR1 SGHTA, CDR2 FQGTGA. The CDR3 DNA is TGTGCCAGCAGCCCTGACCAAACGGATACGCAGTATTTT. As protein: CASSPDQTDTQYF.

This clonotype came up a few times. V gene TRBV7-9 combines with J gene TRBJ1-4; unclear D gene. V dropped 4 bases and J dropped 5 bases, with 20 bases sitting between them. Germline V gives CDR1 SEHNR, CDR2 FQNEAQ (reference sequence). This CDR3 has 17 amino acids. Here the CDR3 reads CASSSSLQRTYNEKLFF. The CDR3 DNA follows: TGTGCCAGCAGCTCGTCCCTCCAGCGAACCTACAATGAAAAACTGTTTTTT.

This clonotype was counted at least ten times. The genes are TRBV5-1 and TRBJ1-2, with a possible D match to TRBD1 (5 bases). V shed 1 base and J shed 8 bases, with 18 bases lying between them. Germline CDR1 reads SGHRS; CDR2 reads YFSETQ. There are 15 residues in the CDR3. The chain's CDR3 is CASSLIQGASGGYTF. The CDR3 DNA reads TGCGCCAGCAGCTTGATCCAGGGCGCATCGGGCGGCTACACCTTC.

In this sample, this clonotype turned up a few times. CDR3 sequence reads: CASSLVGVNEKLFF. The CDR3 DNA is TGTGCCAGCAGCTTAGTCGGTGTGAATGAAAAACTGTTTTTT. The chain carries TRBV7-9 and TRBJ1-4; no clear D gene. Per the germline V gene, CDR1 is SEHNR and CDR2 is FQNEAQ (reference sequence). This CDR3 has 14 residues. Trimming removed 1 base at V and 5 bases at J, with 8 bases between.

This chain joins TRBV24-1 and TRBJ2-1, with unresolved D. Germline CDR1 is KGHDR and CDR2 is SFDVKD. The V and J ends lost 4 bases and 8 bases respectively, with 11 bases between them. This CDR3 has 13 residues. CDR3 DNA: TGTGCCACCAGTGACTCTAACATCCATGAGCAGTTCTTC. Translated: CATSDSNIHEQFF.

In its sample, this clonotype was seen many times. This chain connects TRBV19 to TRBJ2-5, with unresolved D. Trimming cost V 5 bases and J 5 bases, with 12 bases left between them. Looked up from germline, CDR1 is LNHDA and CDR2 is SQIVND (reference sequence). This CDR3 region has 13 residues. CDR3 region: CASSSRTGETQYF. The DNA for the CDR3 is TGTGCCAGTAGTTCCCGCACTGGGGAGACCCAGTACTTC.

This chain links TRBV5-1 with TRBJ2-1, with D perhaps TRBD2 (6 bases). This CDR3 has 13 amino acids. Germline lookup yields CDR1 SGHRS and CDR2 YFSETQ. Trimming took off 4 bases at V and 7 bases at J, with 12 bases between the two ends. The DNA of the CDR3 is TGCGCCAGCAGCAACCCACTAGCAAATGAGCAGTTCTTC. Encoded protein: CASSNPLANEQFF.

The chain links TRBV27 to TRBJ1-1, with D perhaps TRBD1 (5 bases). The CDR3 has 16 amino acids. Germline V CDR1 and CDR2: MNHEY, SMNVEV (reference sequence). V was cut by 2 bases and J by 2 bases, with 15 bases left in between. The CDR3 coding sequence is TGTGCCAGCAGTTTAGGGGGTGGGAGAGTAAACACTGAAGCTTTCTTT. Its translation: CASSLGGGRVNTEAFF.

The CDR3 sequence: CAISESTGPGGRNSPLHF. In DNA, the CDR3 is TGTGCCATCAGTGAGTCGACTGGGCCAGGCGGGAGGAATTCACCCCTCCACTTT. The gene calls are TRBV10-3 and TRBJ1-6; unclear D gene. In germline, CDR1 is ENHRY, CDR2 SYGVKD. This CDR3 is built from 18 residues. V was trimmed by 0 bases and J by 7 bases, leaving 19 bases between them.